This TCR beta chain was captured by sequencing in a study of Tregs in tolerant kidney transplant recipients. Study-level findings and limits: Findings come from small patient numbers and require larger validation.

CD4+CD25+CD127- Tregs, CD4+CD25- non-Tregs, CD4 and CD8 cells were sorted. Comment on this clone: Its target is not known.

Some clones are missing from TCRdb's copy, which holds only in-frame ones; the method was immunoSEQ multiplex PCR. The data show roughly 14,000 clones, over 85% seen once. The V segment lost 4 bases and the J segment 11 bases; nucleotides outside the gene matches: 7. Germline V gene sequence: CDR1 MGHRA, CDR2 YSYEKL. The CDR3 is 12 residues long. The specimen sequenced was CD8+ T cells from blood. This sequence joins TRBV4-1 and TRBJ1-1; 7 bases line up with TRBD1. The receptor comes from a human donor in good health. The CDR3 DNA reads as TGCGCCAGCAGCCTCCCAGGGGGGTGGGCTTTCTTT. Its translation: CASSLPGGWAFF.